The clone carrying this TCR beta chain was seen only a few times. Its target is unknown. The TCRbeta library was prepared with unique molecular identifiers. One entry per CDR3 protein, called by TCRdb with MiXCR from the PCR reads. The sample carries 300,000 or so distinct CDR3 sequences, over 20% recorded once. The data derive from a study of T-cell reconstitution after alpha-beta-depleted transplantation in children. Findings of the study overall: The authors attributed T-cell counts and diversity one year after transplant mostly to newly produced T cells. From surviving recipient T cells and thymic progenitors came the high day-60 TCRbeta diversity observed in some patients.

The V end was cut by 3 bases, the J end by 7 bases, with 15 bases between. The CDR3 loop spans 13 amino acids. Germline V gives CDR1 DFQATT, CDR2 SNEGSKA (reference sequence). The sample in question was PBMCs, mostly from graft donor cells, obtained 180 days after TCRalphabeta/CD19-depleted stem cell transplant. The chain carries TRBV20-1 and TRBJ1-2; D perhaps matches TRBD1 (5 bases). This TCR was sampled from a male patient between 10 and 17 years old who had a stem cell transplant for acute lymphoblastic leukemia, so the T cells may come from the graft donor. In nucleotides, the CDR3 is TGCAGTGCTAGTGCGGGGCCACTGGGTGGCTACACCTTC. Translating it yields CSASAGPLGGYTF.